This T cell receptor beta chain was sequenced during a study of shared clonotypes between healthy human individuals. Study-wide findings and caveats: Sharing across four donors was highest in naive CD4 (around 5%) and lowest in memory CD8 (around 0.4%). At large depth, rarefaction still showed sorted-subset sequencing to be incomplete.

Profiled with immunoSEQ multiplex PCR; TCRdb holds only in-frame clones, not every one. The table shows millions of clones, with over 85% occurring only once. About this clone: Its specificity is unknown.

The CDR3 loop spans 14 amino acids. Germline assignment: CDR1 MGHDK and CDR2 SYGVNS. Researchers partitioned CD4+ cells into CD45RA+ naive and CD45RA-negative memory subsets. The sequence was obtained from a man younger than 35 in good health. This chain uses TRBV25-1 with TRBJ2-5, with TRBD1 identical over 8 bases. The DNA end is a closer match to TRBJ2-7, so the J assignment may be wrong. The sequenced sample consisted of naive CD4+ T cells sorted from blood. Sample subset: CD45RA+ positively selected. The CDR3 sequence: CASPLGQGEYEQYF. CDR3 DNA sequence: TGTGCCAGCCCCCTTGGACAGGGAGAGTACGAGCAGTACTTC.